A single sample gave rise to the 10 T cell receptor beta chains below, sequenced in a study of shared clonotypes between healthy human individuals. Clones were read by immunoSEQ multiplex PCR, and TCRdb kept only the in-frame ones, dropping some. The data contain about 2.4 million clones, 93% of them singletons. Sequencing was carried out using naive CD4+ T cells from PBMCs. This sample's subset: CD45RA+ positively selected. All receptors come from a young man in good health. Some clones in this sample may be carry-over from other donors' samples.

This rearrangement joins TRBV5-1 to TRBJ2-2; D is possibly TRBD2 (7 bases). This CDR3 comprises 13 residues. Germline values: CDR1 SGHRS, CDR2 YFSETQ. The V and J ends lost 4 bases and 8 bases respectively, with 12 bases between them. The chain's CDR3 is CASSAAGAGELFF. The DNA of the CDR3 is TGCGCCAGCAGCGCCGCGGGGGCTGGGGAGCTGTTTTTT.

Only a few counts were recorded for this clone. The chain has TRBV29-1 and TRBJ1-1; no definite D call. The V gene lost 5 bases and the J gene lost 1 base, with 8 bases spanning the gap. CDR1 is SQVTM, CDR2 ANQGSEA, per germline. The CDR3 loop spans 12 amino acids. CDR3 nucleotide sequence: TGCAGCGTTCACCCAGGGAACACTGAAGCTTTCTTT. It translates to CSVHPGNTEAFF. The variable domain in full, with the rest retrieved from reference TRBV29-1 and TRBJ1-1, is SAVISQKPSRDICQRGTSLTIQCQVDSQVTMMFWYRQQPGQSLTLIATANQGSEATYESGFVIDKFPISRPNLTFSTLTVSNMSPEDSSIYLCSVHPGNTEAFFGQGTRLTVV.

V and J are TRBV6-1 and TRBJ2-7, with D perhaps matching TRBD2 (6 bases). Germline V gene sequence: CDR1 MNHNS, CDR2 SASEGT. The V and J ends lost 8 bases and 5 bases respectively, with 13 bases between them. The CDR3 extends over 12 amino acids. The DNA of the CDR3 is TGTGCCAGCGAGTGGAGGGGTGACGAGCAGTACTTC. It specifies CASEWRGDEQYF.

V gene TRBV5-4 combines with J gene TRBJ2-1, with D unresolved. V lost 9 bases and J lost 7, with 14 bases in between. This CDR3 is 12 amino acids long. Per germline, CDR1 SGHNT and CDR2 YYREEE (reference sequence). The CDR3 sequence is CATTRARNEQFF. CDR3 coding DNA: TGTGCCACCACAAGAGCTAGAAATGAGCAGTTCTTC.

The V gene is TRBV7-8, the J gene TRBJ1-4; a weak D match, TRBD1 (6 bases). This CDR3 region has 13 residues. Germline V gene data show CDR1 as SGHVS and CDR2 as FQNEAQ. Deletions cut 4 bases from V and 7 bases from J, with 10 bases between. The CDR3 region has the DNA TGTGCCAGCAGCTATACAGGGAGTGAAAAACTGTTTTTT. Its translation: CASSYTGSEKLFF.

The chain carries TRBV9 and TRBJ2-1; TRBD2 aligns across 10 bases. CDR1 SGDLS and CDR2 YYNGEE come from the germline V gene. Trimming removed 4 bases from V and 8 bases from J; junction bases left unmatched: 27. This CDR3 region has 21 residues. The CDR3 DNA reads TGTGCCAGCAGCCCTCCGCGAGGGGACAGATTAGCGGGAGGACCCAGGGATGAGCAGTTCTTC. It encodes CASSPPRGDRLAGGPRDEQFF.

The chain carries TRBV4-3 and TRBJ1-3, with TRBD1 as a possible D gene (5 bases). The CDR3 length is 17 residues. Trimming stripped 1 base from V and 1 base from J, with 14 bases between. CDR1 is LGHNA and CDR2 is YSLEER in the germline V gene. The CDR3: CASSQATGRASGNTIYF. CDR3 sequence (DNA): TGCGCCAGCAGCCAAGCGACGGGCAGGGCATCTGGAAACACCATATATTTT.

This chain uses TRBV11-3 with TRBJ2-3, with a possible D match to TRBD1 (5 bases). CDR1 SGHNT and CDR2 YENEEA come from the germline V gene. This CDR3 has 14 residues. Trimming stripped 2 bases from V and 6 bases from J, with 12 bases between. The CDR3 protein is CASSLSTGKDTQYF. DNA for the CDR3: TGTGCCAGCAGCTTATCCACAGGAAAGGATACGCAGTATTTT.

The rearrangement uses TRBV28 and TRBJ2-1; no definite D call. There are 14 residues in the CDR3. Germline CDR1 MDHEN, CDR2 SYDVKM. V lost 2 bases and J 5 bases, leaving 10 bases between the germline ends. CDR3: CASSLRLANNEQFF. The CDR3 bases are TGTGCCAGCAGTTTAAGGCTTGCAAACAATGAGCAGTTCTTC. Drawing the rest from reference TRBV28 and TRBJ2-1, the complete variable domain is DVKVTQSSRYLVKRTGEKVFLECVQDMDHENMFWYRQDPGLGLRLIYFSYDVKMKEKGDIPEGYSVSREKKERFSLILESASTNQTSMYLCASSLRLANNEQFFGPGTRLTVL.

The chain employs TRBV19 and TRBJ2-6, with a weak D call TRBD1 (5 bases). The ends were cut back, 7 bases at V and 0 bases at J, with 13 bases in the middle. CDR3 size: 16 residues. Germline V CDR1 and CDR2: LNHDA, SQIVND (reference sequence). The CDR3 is CASIYKGSSGANVLTF. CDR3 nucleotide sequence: TGTGCCAGTATTTATAAGGGGTCCTCTGGGGCCAACGTCCTGACTTTC.